This passage covers 9 T cell receptor beta chains from one sample sequenced in a study of T cells after yellow fever vaccination (dated by TCRdb to the late 2010s). Libraries were prepared through 5' RACE. The listed sequencing device is Illumina HiSeq 2500. Clones were called with MiXCR by TCRdb after fastp trimmed the public reads at Q25, and only in-frame beta chains were retained. Rows with a matching CDR3 protein are joined into one entry that keeps the most common DNA and genes. The sample data list some 600,000 distinct CDR3 sequences, and roughly 12% of these were observed just once. Together, the top ten hold 14% to 15% of the sample. In light of the paper, this sample's treatment or condition label describes: live attenuated yellow fever vaccine strain. Material: PBMCs, obtained on the day of the yellow fever booster vaccination. These receptor sequences come from a young man who received the YFV17D yellow fever vaccine.

This clonotype came up a few times. V gene TRBV7-2 combines with J gene TRBJ2-1; D is unresolved. Germline V gives CDR1 SGHTA, CDR2 FQGNSA. V lost 4 bases and J 1 base, leaving 14 bases between the germline ends. The length of the CDR3 is 16 residues. This CDR3 reads CASSSIFGRSYNEQFF. Here the CDR3 DNA reads TGTGCCAGCAGCTCTATATTCGGGCGATCCTACAATGAGCAGTTCTTC.

This clonotype has more than one count but fewer than ten. V is TRBV20-1 and J is TRBJ2-3; tentative D call: TRBD2 (5 bases). V lost 0 bases and J 6 bases, leaving 10 bases between the germline ends. The germline V gene has CDR1 DFQATT and CDR2 SNEGSKA (reference sequence). The CDR3 consists of 13 residues. The CDR3, as DNA: TGCAGTGCTAGAGATCCGAGGGCCGATACGCAGTATTTT. This codes for CSARDPRADTQYF.

This clonotype has a handful of counts. The chain joins TRBV5-1 to TRBJ2-7, with 7 bases aligning to TRBD1. The CDR3 sequence is 16 residues long. J gave up 4 bases and V 3 bases, and 13 bases lay outside the gene matches. Germline-derived CDR1 and CDR2 are SGHRS and YFSETQ. CDR3 residues: CASSSQPTGKEYEQYF. The CDR3 DNA sequence: TGCGCCAGCAGCTCCCAACCGACAGGGAAGGAGTACGAGCAGTACTTC.

This clonotype was seen only a few times. The chain couples TRBV9 to TRBJ2-3; D tentatively reads TRBD1 or TRBD2 (5 bases each). The CDR3 sequence is 14 residues long. V lost 4 bases and J lost 1, with 10 bases in between. Germline CDR1 reads SGDLS; CDR2 reads YYNGEE. The CDR3 loop reads CASSRDHRTDTQYF. DNA of the CDR3: TGTGCCAGCAGCCGGGACCACCGCACAGATACGCAGTATTTT.

The chain combines TRBV6-2 or TRBV6-3 with TRBJ2-4; 10 nucleotides match TRBD1. The V segment lost 6 bases and the J segment 2 bases; nucleotides outside the gene matches: 7. CDR1 and CDR2 from the germline V gene are MNHEY and SVGEGT. This CDR3 contains 16 residues. CDR3 bases: TGTGCCAGCAGGATGACAGGGGGCGCTTCCAAAAACATTCAGTACTTC. Translated, it gives CASRMTGGASKNIQYF.

This clonotype was detected ten times or more. This chain joins TRBV3-1 and TRBJ2-1; a possible D gene is TRBD2 (5 bases). Germline CDR1 LGHDT, CDR2 YNNKEL (reference sequence). The CDR3 has 16 amino acids. V lost 0 bases and J lost 7, with 16 bases in between. The CDR3 DNA follows: TGTGCCAGCAGCCAAGATATCCTAGCTTTGGGAAATGAGCAGTTCTTC. This translates into CASSQDILALGNEQFF.

In this sample, this clonotype turned up many times. This sequence joins TRBV7-2 and TRBJ2-5; perhaps TRBD2 as D (5 bases). Trimming pared 2 bases from V and 3 bases from J, leaving 7 bases between. Per the germline V gene, CDR1 is SGHTA and CDR2 is FQGNSA. The CDR3 is 13 residues long. The CDR3, as DNA: TGTGCCAGCAGCTTACTAGCAGAAGAGACCCAGTACTTC. Its translation is CASSLLAEETQYF.

The chain uses TRBV7-9 and TRBJ2-7, with a tentative D call TRBD2 (5 bases). The CDR3 totals 16 residues. CDR1 SEHNR and CDR2 FQNEAQ come from the germline V gene (reference sequence). V shed 3 bases and J shed 2 bases, with 17 bases lying between them. CDR3 nucleotides: TGTGCCAGCAGCTTGTGGATGGGCCTCGGGGCCTACGAGCAGTACTTC. Its protein is CASSLWMGLGAYEQYF.

This clonotype has just a few counts. The chain recombines TRBV11-2 with TRBJ2-7, with 7 bases that match TRBD1. There are 14 residues in the CDR3. V dropped 2 bases and J dropped 1; count of bases not matched to a gene: 2. Per germline, CDR1 SGHAT and CDR2 FQNNGV. DNA of the CDR3: TGTGCCAGCAGCTTAAAGGGGGCGTCCTACGAGCAGTACTTC. As protein: CASSLKGASYEQYF.